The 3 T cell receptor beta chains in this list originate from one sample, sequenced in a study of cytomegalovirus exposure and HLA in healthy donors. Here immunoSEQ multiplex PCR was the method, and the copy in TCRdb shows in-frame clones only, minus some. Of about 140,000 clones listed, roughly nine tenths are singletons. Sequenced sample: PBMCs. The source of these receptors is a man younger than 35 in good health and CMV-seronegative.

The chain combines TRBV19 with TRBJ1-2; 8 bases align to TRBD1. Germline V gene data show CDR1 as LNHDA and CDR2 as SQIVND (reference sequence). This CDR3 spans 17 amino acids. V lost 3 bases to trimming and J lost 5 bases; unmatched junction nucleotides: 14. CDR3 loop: CASSIAFRDRRSYGYTF. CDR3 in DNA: TGTGCCAGTAGTATCGCCTTCCGGGACAGGAGATCTTATGGCTACACCTTC.

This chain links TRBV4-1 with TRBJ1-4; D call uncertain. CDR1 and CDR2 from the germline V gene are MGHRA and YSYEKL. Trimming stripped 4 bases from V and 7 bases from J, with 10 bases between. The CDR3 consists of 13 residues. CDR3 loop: CASSLITGEKLFF. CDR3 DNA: TGCGCCAGCAGCCTGATTACGGGTGAAAAACTGTTTTTT.

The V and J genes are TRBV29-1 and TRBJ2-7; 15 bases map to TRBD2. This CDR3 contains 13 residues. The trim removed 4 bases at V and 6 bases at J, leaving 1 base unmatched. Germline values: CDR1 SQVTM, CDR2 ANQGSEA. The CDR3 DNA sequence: TGCAGCGTTGGGGGACTAGCGGGAGGCGAGCAGTACTTC. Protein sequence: CSVGGLAGGEQYF.